This is a list of T cell receptor beta chains from one sample in a study of T cells in Graves' hyperthyroidism and ophthalmopathy. TCRdb redid the calling of the multiplex PCR reads with MiXCR, one entry per CDR3 protein. Of approximately 360,000 distinct CDR3 sequences detected, 15% to 19% appear once; the ten largest clones hold about 30%. Sequencing was performed on blood. Receptors were obtained from a woman between 18 and 29 years old with Graves' hyperthyroidism that later progressed to Graves' ophthalmopathy. Both conserved end residues are part of each CDR3. The order of the fields is V gene, clone size, D gene, J gene, CDR3 protein, CDR3 DNA. D genes are given only for firm matches. Clone size is not always given. Where it is, it says once, few, many or a class for expanded clones.

V: TRBV10-1; size: .; D: TRBD2; J: TRBJ2-1; CDR3: CASSESSGSLAHRSEQFF; DNA: TGCGCCAGCAGTGAGTCTAGCGGGAGTCTGGCCCACCGGTCTGAGCAGTTCTTC
V: TRBV6-1; size: few; D: TRBD1; J: TRBJ1-5; CDR3: CASSSDRGRWQPQHF; DNA: TGTGCCAGCAGTTCAGACAGGGGACGTTGGCAGCCCCAGCATTTT
V: TRBV6-5; size: .; D: .; J: TRBJ2-7; CDR3: CASSYVQGNSYEQYF; DNA: TGTGCCAGCAGTTACGTTCAGGGGAACTCCTACGAGCAGTACTTC
V: TRBV3-1; size: many; D: .; J: TRBJ2-7; CDR3: CASSQSGTGTYEQYF; DNA: TGTGCCAGCAGCCAATCCGGGACTGGAACCTACGAGCAGTACTTC
V: TRBV7-9; size: many; D: TRBD1; J: TRBJ1-1; CDR3: CASSRTGPEAFF; DNA: TGTGCCAGCAGCCGGACAGGACCTGAAGCTTTCTTT
V: TRBV3-1; size: many; D: .; J: TRBJ2-7; CDR3: CASSQSGGGSYEQYF; DNA: TGTGCCAGCAGCCAATCGGGGGGCGGATCCTACGAGCAGTACTTC
V: TRBV20-1; size: .; D: TRBD1; J: TRBJ2-5; CDR3: CSARDYGWTGTSQETQYF; DNA: TGCAGTGCTAGAGATTATGGGTGGACAGGGACGTCCCAAGAGACCCAGTACTTC
V: TRBV7-2; size: few; D: .; J: TRBJ2-1; CDR3: CASSLEALTTPYNEQFF; DNA: TGTGCCAGCAGCTTAGAAGCGCTCACAACCCCCTACAATGAGCAGTTCTTC
V: TRBV28; size: many; D: .; J: TRBJ1-5; CDR3: CASSFGRSNQPQHF; DNA: TGTGCCAGCAGTTTCGGGCGTAGCAATCAGCCCCAGCATTTT
V: TRBV27; size: few; D: TRBD1; J: TRBJ2-1; CDR3: CASGDRGPGEQFF; DNA: TGTGCCAGCGGGGACAGGGGGCCGGGTGAGCAGTTCTTC
V: TRBV4-2; size: few; D: TRBD1; J: TRBJ1-6; CDR3: CASSQDVGQYNSPLHF; DNA: TGTGCCAGCAGCCAAGATGTGGGACAGTATAATTCACCCCTCCACTTT
V: TRBV4-1; size: .; D: TRBD2; J: TRBJ2-5; CDR3: CASSQGLAEETQYF; DNA: TGCGCCAGCAGCCAAGGACTAGCGGAAGAGACCCAGTACTTC
V: TRBV18; size: many; D: .; J: TRBJ1-1; CDR3: CASSPFKGNLMNTEAFF; DNA: TGTGCCAGCTCACCCTTCAAGGGGAACCTAATGAACACTGAAGCTTTCTTT
V: TRBV19; size: few; D: .; J: TRBJ1-1; CDR3: CASSIVGQNTEAFF; DNA: TGTGCCAGTAGTATAGTCGGACAGAACACTGAAGCTTTCTTT
V: TRBV9; size: many; D: .; J: TRBJ1-5; CDR3: CASSVEGHSNQPQHF; DNA: TGTGCCAGCAGCGTAGAAGGGCATAGCAATCAGCCCCAGCATTTT
V: TRBV5-6; size: many; D: .; J: TRBJ2-6; CDR3: CASSLEGPGANVLTF; DNA: TGTGCCAGCAGCTTGGAAGGGCCTGGGGCCAACGTCCTGACTTTC
V: TRBV27; size: .; D: TRBD2; J: TRBJ2-1; CDR3: CASSIYQGLAGGNEQFF; DNA: TGTGCCAGCAGTATTTACCAGGGACTAGCGGGAGGCAATGAGCAGTTCTTC
V: TRBV7-6; size: .; D: TRBD2; J: TRBJ2-1; CDR3: CASSLETGGGEQFF; DNA: TGTGCCAGCAGCTTAGAGACGGGGGGGGGTGAGCAGTTCTTC
V: TRBV9; size: few; D: .; J: TRBJ2-1; CDR3: CASSVVPGARSYNEQFF; DNA: TGTGCCAGCAGCGTAGTCCCCGGGGCCCGCTCCTACAATGAGCAGTTCTTC
V: TRBV20-1; size: few; D: .; J: TRBJ2-7; CDR3: CSARDRDRNPLEQYF; DNA: TGCAGTGCTAGAGACCGGGACCGAAACCCCCTCGAGCAGTACTTC
V: TRBV28; size: many; D: TRBD1; J: TRBJ1-4; CDR3: CASRGHRGPNEKLFF; DNA: TGTGCCAGCAGGGGACACAGGGGGCCTAATGAAAAACTGTTTTTT
V: TRBV12-3/TRBV12-4; size: .; D: .; J: TRBJ2-7; CDR3: CASSPNAPYEQYF; DNA: TGTGCCAGCAGCCCCAATGCCCCCTACGAGCAGTACTTC
V: TRBV30; size: many; D: .; J: TRBJ2-7; CDR3: CAWSRAPTTYEQYF; DNA: TGTGCCTGGAGCAGGGCCCCTACCACCTACGAGCAGTACTTC
V: TRBV20-1; size: few; D: TRBD2; J: TRBJ2-3; CDR3: CSATLSGRGADTQYF; DNA: TGCAGTGCTACTCTAAGCGGGAGGGGTGCAGATACGCAGTATTTT
V: TRBV20-1; size: .; D: TRBD2; J: TRBJ2-7; CDR3: CSARTSGRSGGEQYF; DNA: TGCAGTGCCCGGACTAGCGGGAGGTCCGGGGGGGAGCAGTACTTC
V: TRBV28; size: .; D: .; J: TRBJ2-1; CDR3: CASSLRQYSEQFF; DNA: TGTGCCAGCAGTTTAAGACAGTACAGTGAGCAGTTCTTC
V: TRBV9; size: many; D: .; J: TRBJ2-2; CDR3: CASSVAGANTGELFF; DNA: TGTGCCAGCAGCGTAGCGGGAGCGAACACCGGGGAGCTGTTTTTT
V: TRBV14; size: .; D: .; J: TRBJ2-7; CDR3: CASSQGGYLDRRDEQYF; DNA: TGTGCCAGCAGCCAAGGGGGTTATTTGGACAGGAGGGACGAGCAGTACTTC
V: TRBV7-3; size: many; D: TRBD2; J: TRBJ2-1; CDR3: CASSLAGGLAGYNEQFF; DNA: TGTGCCAGCAGCTTAGCGGGGGGACTAGCGGGGTACAATGAGCAGTTCTTC
V: TRBV6-1; size: many; D: .; J: TRBJ1-1; CDR3: CASRERDTEAFF; DNA: TGTGCCAGCAGGGAAAGGGACACTGAAGCTTTCTTT
V: TRBV28; size: many; D: .; J: TRBJ2-5; CDR3: CASSFWGTDQETQYF; DNA: TGTGCCAGCAGTTTCTGGGGGACTGATCAAGAGACCCAGTACTTC
V: TRBV11-1; size: few; D: TRBD2; J: TRBJ2-3; CDR3: CASSRGTSGKTDTQYF; DNA: TGTGCCAGCAGCAGAGGGACTAGCGGGAAAACAGATACGCAGTATTTT
V: TRBV10-3; size: many; D: .; J: TRBJ2-6; CDR3: CAISADRMVSGANVLTF; DNA: TGTGCCATCAGTGCCGACAGGATGGTCTCTGGGGCCAACGTCCTGACTTTC
V: TRBV15; size: .; D: .; J: TRBJ1-4; CDR3: CATSRGGKGEKLFF; DNA: TGTGCCACCAGCAGAGGGGGGAAGGGTGAAAAACTGTTTTTT
V: TRBV27; size: few; D: .; J: TRBJ2-1; CDR3: CASSLSFGGQGGAGGPHEQFF; DNA: TGTGCCAGCAGTTTATCATTCGGGGGACAGGGAGGGGCGGGAGGGCCACATGAGCAGTTCTTC
V: TRBV28; size: many; D: .; J: TRBJ2-1; CDR3: CASSFGSDEQFF; DNA: TGTGCCAGCAGTTTCGGGAGCGATGAGCAGTTCTTC
V: TRBV7-6; size: many; D: .; J: TRBJ2-7; CDR3: CASSLAEGEVYEQYF; DNA: TGTGCCAGCAGCTTAGCGGAGGGCGAGGTATACGAGCAGTACTTC
V: TRBV9; size: .; D: TRBD2; J: TRBJ2-3; CDR3: CASSQDTGTSAADTQYF; DNA: TGTGCCAGCAGCCAAGATACTGGGACTAGCGCGGCAGATACGCAGTATTTT
V: TRBV4-1; size: few; D: .; J: TRBJ1-5; CDR3: CASSQDPRNHQPQHF; DNA: TGCGCCAGCAGCCAAGACCCCAGAAACCATCAGCCCCAGCATTTT
V: TRBV7-2; size: many; D: .; J: TRBJ2-5; CDR3: CASSLAMGETQYF; DNA: TGTGCCAGCAGCTTAGCAATGGGTGAGACCCAGTACTTC
V: TRBV3-1; size: many; D: TRBD2; J: TRBJ2-1; CDR3: CASSQDRAGGIYNEQFF; DNA: TGTGCCAGCAGCCAAGACAGAGCGGGAGGTATATACAATGAGCAGTTCTTC
V: TRBV3-1; size: .; D: TRBD2; J: TRBJ2-5; CDR3: CASSQVLGPGRGAQYF; DNA: TGTGCCAGCAGCCAAGTTCTTGGCCCGGGACGGGGGGCCCAGTACTTC
V: TRBV4-3; size: .; D: .; J: TRBJ2-2; CDR3: CASSQDPALGTGELFF; DNA: TGCGCCAGCAGCCAAGATCCGGCCCTAGGCACCGGGGAGCTGTTTTTT
V: TRBV28; size: many; D: TRBD2; J: TRBJ2-7; CDR3: CASSLGTSHEQYF; DNA: TGTGCCAGCAGTCTAGGGACTAGCCACGAGCAGTACTTC
V: TRBV7-8; size: .; D: TRBD1; J: TRBJ2-2; CDR3: CASSVGQGPGELFF; DNA: TGTGCCAGCAGCGTGGGACAGGGGCCCGGGGAGCTGTTTTTT
V: TRBV2; size: once; D: TRBD2; J: TRBJ2-5; CDR3: CASSAASGSGETQYF; DNA: TGTGCCAGCAGTGCGGCTAGCGGGAGCGGAGAGACCCAGTACTTC